This T cell receptor (beta chain) was captured by sequencing in a study of monozygotic twins with inflammatory bowel disease. The study's findings and limits: Diversity of TCRbeta measured by inverse Simpson was lower in IBD patients than in healthy co-twins.

TCRdb reprocessed the 5' RACE reads and reports one entry per CDR3 protein, with no DNA. The table gives hundreds of thousands of distinct CDR3 sequences; the top ten clones make up 2.4% of it. Concerning this clonotype: The antigen remains unidentified.

The CDR3 loop spans 17 amino acids. Germline V CDR1 and CDR2: MGHRA, YSYEKL. The clonotype was recovered from a human donor with ulcerative colitis or Crohn's disease, or a healthy co-twin of an affected twin (not recorded which). The sample was blood. The chain employs TRBV4-1 and TRBJ2-2; the D gene TCRdb calls, TRBD1, cannot be checked with no DNA. The CDR3 sequence is CASSQVETVANTGELFF.